This is a list of T cell receptor beta chains from one sample in a study of T-cell reconstitution after alpha-beta-depleted transplantation in children. TCRdb re-analysed the PCR reads in MiXCR, keeping a single row per CDR3 protein. The table has 450,000 to 600,000 distinct CDR3 sequences, 10% to 13% seen once. This sample comprised PBMCs, obtained before TCRalphabeta/CD19-depleted stem cell transplant. These receptors originate from a child aged 2-15 years with inherited bone marrow failure, due to receive a stem cell transplant. CDR3s include the opening cysteine and the closing phenylalanine or tryptophan. D genes are given only for firm matches. A clone size is listed for some rows: how often the clone was seen (once, few, many), or a class if it is expanded.

>-|-|TRBJ2-1|TRBV10-3
CAVAKWGAQTGSYNEQFF
TGTGCCGTAGCCAAATGGGGGGCGCAGACAGGCTCCTACAATGAGCAGTTCTTC
>many|-|TRBJ2-1|TRBV20-1
CSAAGTYEQFF
TGCAGTGCTGCCGGGACCTATGAGCAGTTCTTC
>many|-|TRBJ2-7|TRBV14
CASSHYRRDGSYEQYF
TGTGCCAGCAGCCACTATCGCCGGGACGGCTCCTACGAGCAGTACTTC
>-|-|TRBJ2-3|TRBV5-4
CASSSTGTTSTDTQYF
TGTGCCAGCAGCTCTACGGGGACAACTAGCACAGATACGCAGTATTTT
>many|-|TRBJ2-2|TRBV24-1
CATSQTGSDGELFF
TGTGCCACCAGCCAGACAGGTTCAGACGGGGAGCTGTTTTTT
>many|-|TRBJ1-1|TRBV29-1
CSVEDLAGLTEAFF
TGCAGCGTTGAAGATCTTGCAGGGCTCACTGAAGCTTTCTTT
>-|-|TRBJ2-1|TRBV19
CASSIFPLGVNNEQFF
TGTGCCAGTAGTATCTTCCCGCTAGGGGTAAACAATGAGCAGTTCTTC
>few|TRBD2|TRBJ2-7|TRBV7-2
CASSRLAGGPSSYEQYF
TGTGCCAGCAGCCGACTAGCGGGAGGCCCCAGCTCCTACGAGCAGTACTTC
>many|-|TRBJ1-3|TRBV4-3
CASSQDTGTSGNTIYF
TGCGCCAGCAGCCAAGATACCGGGACCTCTGGAAACACCATATATTTT
>-|TRBD1|TRBJ2-3|TRBV20-1
CSALDPGQGADTQYF
TGCAGTGCCCTCGATCCGGGACAGGGGGCAGATACGCAGTATTTT
>-|-|TRBJ2-2|TRBV2
CASRRDFNTGELFF
TGTGCCAGCAGGAGGGACTTTAACACCGGGGAGCTTTTTTTT
>many|-|TRBJ2-1|TRBV27
CASSFKLHNEQFF
TGTGCCAGCAGTTTCAAACTCCACAATGAGCAGTTCTTC
>many|-|TRBJ2-7|TRBV27
CASSLRGSEQYF
TGTGCCAGCAGTTTACGGGGATCCGAGCAGTACTTC
>many|-|TRBJ2-3|TRBV12-3/TRBV12-4
CASSFGAADTQYF
TGTGCCAGCAGCTTTGGGGCTGCAGATACGCAGTATTTT
>many|TRBD2|TRBJ2-1|TRBV28
CASSLWLAGDDEQFF
TGTGCCAGCAGTTTATGGCTAGCGGGAGATGATGAGCAGTTCTTC
>few|-|TRBJ2-3|TRBV7-8
CASSGKGGPGGVQTDTQYF
TGTGCCAGCAGCGGCAAAGGCGGACCAGGGGGGGTTCAGACAGATACGCAGTATTTT
>few|-|TRBJ2-7|TRBV12-3/TRBV12-4
CASRAQYEQYF
TGTGCCAGCAGGGCCCAATACGAGCAGTACTTC
>many|-|TRBJ1-2|TRBV5-4
CASSLRTPGSGYTF
TGTGCCAGCAGCCTAAGAACACCTGGAAGTGGCTACACCTTC
>-|-|TRBJ2-3|TRBV4-2
CASSPGLIWRAEGGHTQYF
TGTGCCAGCAGCCCCGGGCTTATCTGGAGGGCTGAGGGGGGACATACGCAGTATTTT
>many|-|TRBJ1-2|TRBV28
CASSYILGGYGYTF
TGTGCCAGCAGTTACATTTTAGGGGGGTATGGCTACACCTTC
>many|-|TRBJ1-1|TRBV27
CASTPRGTRAEAFF
TGTGCCAGCACACCTAGGGGGACACGCGCTGAAGCTTTCTTT
>many|TRBD1|TRBJ2-7|TRBV4-1
CASSQMTTGGEQYF
TGCGCCAGCAGCCAAATGACGACAGGGGGCGAGCAGTACTTC
>-|-|TRBJ1-6|TRBV7-2
CASSLMGARLHF
TGTGCCAGCAGCTTAATGGGAGCGCGACTCCACTTT
>many|TRBD2|TRBJ2-1|TRBV7-6
CASSRSGRADRGSEQFF
TGTGCCAGCAGCCGCAGCGGGAGGGCCGATCGGGGAAGTGAGCAGTTCTTC
>many|TRBD1|TRBJ1-1|TRBV5-1
CASARGQENTEAFF
TGCGCCAGCGCCAGGGGGCAGGAGAACACTGAAGCTTTCTTT
>many|TRBD2|TRBJ2-7|TRBV6-1
CASRDTSGGRADEQYF
TGTGCCAGCAGGGACACAAGCGGCGGGAGGGCCGACGAGCAGTACTTC
>many|-|TRBJ2-7|TRBV10-3
CATCCAGARYEQYF
TGTGCCACGTGCTGCGCGGGGGCGAGGTACGAGCAGTACTTC
>-|-|TRBJ2-7|TRBV29-1
CSVVGSPYEQYF
TGCAGCGTGGTCGGGAGCCCCTACGAGCAGTACTTC
>many|-|TRBJ2-2|TRBV29-1
CSVEFTGELFF
TGCAGCGTTGAGTTTACCGGGGAGCTGTTTTTT
>many|-|TRBJ2-5|TRBV29-1
CSVEPVYQETQYF
TGCAGCGTTGAACCCGTGTACCAAGAGACCCAGTACTTC
>many|TRBD2|TRBJ2-1|TRBV20-1
CSARDGRTSGNEQFF
TGCAGTGCTAGAGATGGTAGGACTAGCGGCAATGAGCAGTTCTTC
>many|-|TRBJ2-4|TRBV5-1
CASIRRASAKNIQYF
TGCGCCAGCATCCGAAGGGCTAGTGCCAAAAACATTCAGTACTTC
>many|TRBD1|TRBJ2-5|TRBV5-1
CASSYAGTGQETQYF
TGCGCCAGCAGCTACGCCGGGACAGGACAAGAGACCCAGTACTTC
>many|TRBD2|TRBJ2-3|TRBV20-1
CSARASGRTDTQYF
TGCAGTGCTAGGGCTAGCGGGAGGACAGATACGCAGTATTTT
>many|TRBD2|TRBJ2-1|TRBV5-1
CASSNGGSNEQFF
TGCGCCAGCAGCAATGGCGGGAGCAATGAGCAGTTCTTC
>-|-|TRBJ1-4|TRBV28
CASNKQGDSEKLFF
TGTGCCAGCAACAAACAGGGCGATAGTGAAAAACTGTTTTTT
>-|-|TRBJ1-2|TRBV4-1
CASSPFGGTNYGYTF
TGCGCCAGCAGCCCTTTTGGGGGGACGAACTATGGCTACACCTTC
>many|-|TRBJ1-5|TRBV24-1
CATSDRGGDFSNQPQHF
TGTGCCACCAGTGACCGGGGGGGAGATTTTAGCAATCAGCCCCAGCATTTT
>many|-|TRBJ2-3|TRBV25-1
CASSELMIFTDTQYF
TGTGCCAGCAGTGAATTAATGATATTCACAGATACGCAGTATTTT
>many|-|TRBJ2-3|TRBV9
CASSVVGVNTDTQYF
TGTGCCAGCAGCGTAGTGGGGGTGAACACAGATACGCAGTATTTT
>many|-|TRBJ2-2|TRBV4-3
CASSQGAWTGELFF
TGCGCCAGCAGCCAAGGTGCCTGGACCGGGGAGCTGTTTTTT
>many|-|TRBJ1-2|TRBV20-1
CSAAGDPYGYTF
TGCAGTGCTGCTGGGGATCCCTATGGCTACACCTTC
>many|-|TRBJ2-1|TRBV24-1
CATSDSSRWGQFF
TGTGCCACCAGTGATTCTTCACGGTGGGGGCAGTTCTTC
>many|TRBD2|TRBJ2-3|TRBV4-2
CASSQVMSPGGSPDTQYF
TGTGCCAGCAGCCAAGTCATGTCACCGGGAGGATCCCCAGATACGCAGTATTTT
>few|TRBD1|TRBJ2-1|TRBV20-1
CSAGETGGLNEQFF
TGCAGTGCTGGAGAGACAGGGGGCTTAAATGAGCAGTTCTTC
>many|-|TRBJ1-4|TRBV20-1
CSAITATNEKLFF
TGCAGTGCTATAACAGCAACTAATGAAAAACTGTTTTTT
>-|-|TRBJ2-5|TRBV20-1
CSPPPRGETQYF
TGCAGTCCCCCCCCACGGGGAGAGACCCAGTACTTC
>-|TRBD1|TRBJ1-4|TRBV11-2
CASSSRTGLATNEKLFF
TGTGCCAGCAGCTCCCGGACAGGGTTGGCAACTAATGAAAAACTGTTTTTT
>few|TRBD2|TRBJ2-6|TRBV11-2
CASSLRGGGRGTGANVLTF
TGTGCCAGCAGCTTAAGGGGCGGGGGGCGCGGGACTGGGGCCAACGTCCTGACTTTC
>few|-|TRBJ1-3|TRBV12-3/TRBV12-4
CASRSGNTIYF
TGTGCCAGCAGAAGTGGAAACACCATATATTTT